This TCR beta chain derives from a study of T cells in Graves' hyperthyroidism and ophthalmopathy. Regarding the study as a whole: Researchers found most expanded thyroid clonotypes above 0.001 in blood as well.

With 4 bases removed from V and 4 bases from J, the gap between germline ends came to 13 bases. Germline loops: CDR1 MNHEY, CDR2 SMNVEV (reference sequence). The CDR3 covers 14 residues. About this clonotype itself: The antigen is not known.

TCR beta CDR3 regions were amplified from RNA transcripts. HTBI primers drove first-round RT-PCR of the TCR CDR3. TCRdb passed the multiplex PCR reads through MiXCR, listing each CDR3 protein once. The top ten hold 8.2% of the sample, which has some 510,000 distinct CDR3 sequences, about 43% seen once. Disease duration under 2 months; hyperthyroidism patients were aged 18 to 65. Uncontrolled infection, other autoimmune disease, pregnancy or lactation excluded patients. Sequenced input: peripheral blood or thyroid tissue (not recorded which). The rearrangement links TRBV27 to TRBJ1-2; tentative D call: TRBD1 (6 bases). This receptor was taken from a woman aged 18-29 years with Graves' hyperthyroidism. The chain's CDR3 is CASSYRQGSYGYTF. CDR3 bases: TGTGCCAGCAGTTATCGGCAGGGGTCCTATGGCTACACCTTC.